The source of this TCR beta chain is a study of CD8 T cells in Susac syndrome. As regards this clonotype: Its cognate antigen is unknown.

The study sequenced TCR beta in blood CD8+ and CD4+ T cells. Negative isolation yielded CD8+ and CD4+ T cells; FACS enriched TEMRA cells. General study findings and limits: It was acknowledged in the study that its TCR sequencing and HLA analysis involved a relatively small number of individuals.

The germline V gene encodes CDR1 SGHDN and CDR2 FVKESK. The CDR3 has 11 residues. Trimming stripped 1 base from V and 10 bases from J, with 5 bases between. The RNA, roughly 0.5 to 1 ug, was put through reverse transcription using random hexamers. The TCR beta CDR3 was amplified by immunoSEQ multiplex PCR across 54 Vbeta, 13 Jbeta. From the immunoSEQ multiplex PCR reads, TCRdb called clonotypes with MiXCR, one entry per CDR3 protein. The table records around 150,000 distinct CDR3 sequences, 90% to 95% of them present only once. The material sequenced was CD4+ T cells from PBMCs. This clonotype was obtained from a human donor in good health. The genes are TRBV14 and TRBJ2-4; D is ambiguous. The CDR3 loop reads CASSQASIQYF. In nucleotides, the CDR3 is TGTGCCAGCAGCCAAGCCTCTATTCAGTACTTC.